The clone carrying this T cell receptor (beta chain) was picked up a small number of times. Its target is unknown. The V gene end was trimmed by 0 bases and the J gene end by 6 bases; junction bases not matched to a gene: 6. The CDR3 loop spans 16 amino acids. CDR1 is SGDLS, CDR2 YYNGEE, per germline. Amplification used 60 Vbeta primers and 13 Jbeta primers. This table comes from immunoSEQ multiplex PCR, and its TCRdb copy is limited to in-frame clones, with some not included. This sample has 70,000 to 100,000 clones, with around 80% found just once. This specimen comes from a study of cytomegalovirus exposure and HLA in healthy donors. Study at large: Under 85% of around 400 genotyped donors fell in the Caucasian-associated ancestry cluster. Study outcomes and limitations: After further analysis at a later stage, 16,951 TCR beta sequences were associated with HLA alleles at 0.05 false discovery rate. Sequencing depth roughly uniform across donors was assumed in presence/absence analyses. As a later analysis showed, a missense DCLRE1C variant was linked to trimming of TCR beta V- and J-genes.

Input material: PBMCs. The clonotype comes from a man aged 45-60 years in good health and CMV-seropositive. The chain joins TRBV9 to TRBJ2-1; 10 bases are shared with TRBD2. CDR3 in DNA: TGTGCCAGCAGCGTAGCTGCTAGGACTAGCGGCAATGAGCAGTTCTTC. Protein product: CASSVAARTSGNEQFF. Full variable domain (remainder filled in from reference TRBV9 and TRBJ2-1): DSGVTQTPKHLITATGQRVTLRCSPRSGDLSVYWYQQSLDQGLQFLIQYYNGEERAKGNILERFSAQQFPDLHSELNLSSLELGDSALYFCASSVAARTSGNEQFFGPGTRLTVL.